This T cell receptor (beta chain) was sequenced in a study of beta chain features in type 1 diabetes. Study at large: The patients were much like the healthy donors in age, gender and cell yields. Summed over all samples, the examined sorted cells came to more than 85 million.

Whole-study results and caveats: A moderate, significant TCRB CDR3 shortening appeared in type 1 diabetes across four CD4+ subsets.

CD4+ naive, central memory, regulatory and stem cell-like memory cells were sorted via CD45RO/CCR7/CD25/CD127/CD95/CD27. This clone has a handful of counts. Its antigen is unknown. The CDR3 has 17 amino acids. V gave up 7 bases and J gave up 0 bases, with 16 bases separating them. Germline assignment: CDR1 MNHEY and CDR2 SMNVEV (reference sequence). Every bit of the isolated RNA underwent reverse transcription, so sequencing read expressed TCRB transcripts. Some clones are missing from TCRdb's copy, which holds only in-frame ones; the method was immunoSEQ multiplex PCR. Of around 450,000 clones in the sample, approximately 10% were seen once.

The J gene is TRBJ2-6, the V gene TRBV27; D gene unclear. The receptor's source is a woman aged 18-29 years in good health. Material for sequencing was naive CD4+ T cells from blood. CDR3 DNA: TGTGCCAGCACCCTCGGGTTTGGGGACTCTGGGGCCAACGTCCTGACTTTC. Protein product: CASTLGFGDSGANVLTF.